These 21 T cell receptor beta chains were all obtained from the same sample, sequenced in a study of early T cells in non-severe SARS-CoV-2 infection. TCRdb itself ran the 5' RACE reads through MiXCR, one entry per CDR3 protein. In the table there are under 70,000 distinct CDR3 sequences, about 13% of which are singletons. Sequencing input: whole blood. These receptors came from an adult who was a healthcare worker with PCR-confirmed SARS-CoV-2 infection or an uninfected control (not recorded which).

The chain joins TRBV7-2 to TRBJ1-1; 10 bases match TRBD1. The germline V gene has CDR1 SGHTA and CDR2 FQGNSA. The CDR3 consists of 14 residues. V lost 1 base and J lost 11; bases outside the gene matches: 7. Here the CDR3 DNA reads TGTGCCAGCAGCTTAGTGGGACAGGGGATTCGCGCTTTCTTT. It codes for CASSLVGQGIRAFF.

In this sample, this clonotype turned up a few times. The rearrangement joins TRBV10-3 to TRBJ2-4; D not certain. The V and J ends lost 0 bases and 1 base respectively, with 22 bases between them. Germline V gene lookup returns CDR1 ENHRY and CDR2 SYGVKD. This CDR3 is 20 amino acids long. CDR3 sequence (DNA): TGTGCCATCAGTGAGTCCGGGCACCTCTCGACCTCGATCGCCAAAAACATTCAGTACTTC. Protein: CAISESGHLSTSIAKNIQYF.

The table lists this clonotype with many counts. The chain joins TRBV9 to TRBJ2-3, with 7 bases fitting TRBD2. CDR1 and CDR2 (germline): SGDLS, YYNGEE. The CDR3 is 15 residues long. With 2 bases clipped from V and 2 bases from J, the junction kept 5 bases outside the gene matches. The CDR3 DNA reads TGTGCCAGCAGCGTTCCTAGCGGAACCACAGATACGCAGTATTTT. This sequence encodes CASSVPSGTTDTQYF.

This clonotype has a count of ten or more. This chain joins TRBV20-1 and TRBJ2-5, with D perhaps TRBD1 (6 bases). The germline V and J ends were trimmed by 3 bases and 6 bases, with 17 bases remaining between them. The germline CDR1 and CDR2 sequences are DFQATT and SNEGSKA (reference sequence). There are 14 residues in the CDR3. CDR3 DNA: TGCAGTGCTAGTCCCACGGCAGGGGAAAAGACCCAGTACTTC. This encodes CSASPTAGEKTQYF.

At least ten counts were recorded for this clonotype. The chain has TRBV14 and TRBJ2-7; D not certain. Trimming took 1 base from V and 0 from J, leaving 4 bases between them. In germline, CDR1 is SGHDN, CDR2 FVKESK. The CDR3 has 13 residues. CDR3 protein: CASSQGASYEQYF. CDR3 sequence (DNA): TGTGCCAGCAGCCAAGGCGCCTCCTACGAGCAGTACTTC.

The CDR3 sequence: CASSPGTVNTGELFF. The CDR3 bases are TGTGCCAGCAGTCCCGGGACGGTGAACACCGGGGAGCTGTTTTTT. This chain joins TRBV27 and TRBJ2-2; D might be TRBD1 or TRBD2, each matching 5 bases. CDR1 and CDR2 from the germline V gene are MNHEY and SMNVEV (reference sequence). This CDR3 contains 15 residues. Trimming removed 5 bases at V and 1 base at J, with 11 bases between.

The gene calls are TRBV30 and TRBJ2-7, with a weak D call TRBD1 (6 bases). The germline gives CDR1 GTSNPN, CDR2 SVGIG (reference sequence). The germline V and J ends were trimmed by 3 bases and 3 bases, with 9 bases remaining between them. CDR3 length: 12 amino acids. The CDR3 nucleotides read TGTGCCTGGAGGGCAGGGGACTACGAGCAGTACTTC. It codes for CAWRAGDYEQYF.

This chain joins TRBV9 and TRBJ2-5; 9 nucleotides agree with TRBD2. The CDR3 sequence is 15 residues long. Per the germline V gene, CDR1 is SGDLS and CDR2 is YYNGEE. V dropped 0 bases and J dropped 4; count of bases not matched to a gene: 4. The CDR3 region has the DNA TGTGCCAGCAGCGTAGCAGCGGGAGGTTCAGAGACCCAGTACTTC. This sequence encodes CASSVAAGGSETQYF.

The chain couples TRBV7-6 to TRBJ2-2, with 8 bases identical to TRBD2. Trimming at V came to 1 base and at J to 5 bases, leaving 6 bases not matched to a gene. The CDR3 totals 16 residues. From germline, CDR1 is SGHVS and CDR2 FNYEAQ. The CDR3 loop is CASSLDGLAATGELFF. The CDR3 DNA reads as TGTGCCAGCAGCTTAGACGGACTAGCCGCTACCGGGGAGCTGTTTTTT.

The V gene is TRBV12-3 or TRBV12-4, the J gene TRBJ1-2, with TRBD1 identical over 10 bases. CDR3 size: 14 residues. The trim removed 3 bases at V and 8 bases at J, leaving 6 bases unmatched. CDR3 DNA sequence: TGTGCCAGCAGTTTTACGGGACAGGGGCAAGGCTACACCTTC. The encoded protein is CASSFTGQGQGYTF.

This clonotype was detected a few times. The chain uses TRBV29-1 and TRBJ2-1; no clear D. CDR3 length: 17 amino acids. Trimming took off 8 bases at V and 2 bases at J, with 25 bases between the two ends. Germline lookup yields CDR1 SQVTM and CDR2 ANQGSEA. In DNA, the CDR3 is TGCAGCCTCTCCCGCCCCGGGCCCGATGCCCCCTACAATGAGCAGTTCTTC. It is translated as CSLSRPGPDAPYNEQFF.

This clonotype was counted ten times or more. The rearrangement joins TRBV29-1 to TRBJ2-5, with D hard to call. V was clipped by 1 base and J by 1 base, with 4 bases between them. Germline CDR1 and CDR2: SQVTM and ANQGSEA. CDR3 length equals 12 residues. As DNA, the CDR3 is TGCAGCGTTGAAGTGTTCCAAGAGACCCAGTACTTC. Translation: CSVEVFQETQYF.

The chain has TRBV7-2 and TRBJ2-7, with TRBD2 identical over 8 bases. The V gene's germline CDR1 is SGHTA and CDR2 FQGNSA. This CDR3 is built from 14 residues. The junction had 5 bases not matched to a gene; V was cut back by 4 bases and J by 3 bases. CDR3 sequence (DNA): TGTGCCAGCAGCTCACTAGCGGCCTACTACGAGCAGTACTTC. Residues: CASSSLAAYYEQYF.

This clonotype was seen repeatedly, ten times or more. The gene calls are TRBV7-3 and TRBJ2-7, with a weak D call TRBD2 (6 bases). This CDR3 spans 16 amino acids. Germline lookup yields CDR1 SGHTA and CDR2 FQGTGA. Trimming took 5 bases from V and 0 from J, leaving 17 bases between them. As DNA, the CDR3 is TGTGCCAGCAGCCCCACGGGGGTCAGCCGCTCCTACGAGCAGTACTTC. Its protein is CASSPTGVSRSYEQYF.

This clonotype was found many times. This chain links TRBV5-1 with TRBJ2-5; possible D gene TRBD2, 6 bases. This CDR3 contains 14 residues. V was clipped by 4 bases and J by 2 bases, with 12 bases between them. Per germline, CDR1 SGHRS and CDR2 YFSETQ. CDR3 in amino acids: CASSTGTQQETQYF. CDR3 DNA: TGCGCCAGCAGCACCGGGACTCAGCAAGAGACCCAGTACTTC.

V usage is TRBV10-3 and J usage is TRBJ1-4; D is uncertain. The V end lost 4 bases, the J end lost 7 bases, and 10 bases lay between the germline ends. Germline V CDR1 and CDR2: ENHRY, SYGVKD. The length of the CDR3 is 13 residues. The CDR3 loop is CAISGHGLEKLFF. CDR3 sequence (DNA): TGTGCCATCAGTGGCCACGGACTTGAAAAACTGTTTTTT.

This clonotype was seen ten or more times. The J gene is TRBJ2-3, the V gene TRBV3-1; TRBD1 might be the D (5 bases). The V end lost 4 bases, the J end lost 4 bases, and 12 bases lay between the germline ends. Germline CDR1 and CDR2: LGHDT and YNNKEL (reference sequence). This CDR3 has 14 amino acids. CDR3 sequence reads: CASSPWGRPDTQYF. CDR3 DNA sequence: TGTGCCAGCAGCCCCTGGGGCCGCCCAGATACGCAGTATTTT.

In this sample, this clonotype turned up a few times. The V and J genes are TRBV18 and TRBJ2-1; either TRBD1 or TRBD2 may fit D (5 bases each). Germline V gene sequence: CDR1 KGHSH, CDR2 LQKENI. The CDR3 is 12 amino acids. V was clipped by 3 bases and J by 9 bases, with 9 bases between them. The CDR3 sequence: CASSPWDGEQFF. CDR3 coding DNA: TGTGCCAGCTCACCTTGGGACGGTGAGCAGTTCTTC.

This clonotype was counted only a few times. This rearrangement joins TRBV19 to TRBJ1-5, with TRBD1 matching over 11 bases. Germline V gene data show CDR1 as LNHDA and CDR2 as SQIVND (reference sequence). Unmatched junction bases numbered 4, after V lost 7 bases and J lost 5 bases. This CDR3 contains 14 residues. CDR3 nucleotide sequence: TGTGCCAGTACCTGGACAGGGGGCTATCAGCCCCAGCATTTT. Residues: CASTWTGGYQPQHF. Supplemented by reference TRBV19 and TRBJ1-5, the full variable domain reads DGGITQSPKYLFRKEGQNVTLSCEQNLNHDAMYWYRQDPGQGLRLIYYSQIVNDFQKGDIAEGYSVSREKKESFPLTVTSAQKNPTAFYLCASTWTGGYQPQHFGDGTRLSIL.

Many counts were recorded for this clonotype. The rearrangement uses TRBV28 and TRBJ2-7; D remains ambiguous. The CDR3 spans 15 residues. Germline V gives CDR1 MDHEN, CDR2 SYDVKM. V was cut by 5 bases and J by 0 bases, with 14 bases left in between. The CDR3 loop is CASSPHGPSSYEQYF. Here the CDR3 DNA reads TGTGCCAGCAGTCCCCACGGCCCCAGCTCCTACGAGCAGTACTTC.

The chain uses TRBV29-1 and TRBJ2-1; TRBD1 matches 9 bases. This CDR3 is 12 amino acids long. CDR1 and CDR2 from the germline V gene are SQVTM and ANQGSEA. Trimming took 5 bases from V and 7 from J; bases not matched to a gene: 3. CDR3 amino acids: CSVKGQGNEQFF. DNA for the CDR3: TGCAGCGTTAAAGGACAGGGGAATGAGCAGTTCTTC.